These 3 T cell receptor beta chains were sequenced from one sample in a study of blood T cell repertoires in COVID-19. Data came from immunoSEQ multiplex PCR; TCRdb stores just in-frame clones and leaves some out. Of 310,000 or so clones listed, 90% are singletons. The sequencing sample was made of PBMCs or T cells enriched from blood (not recorded which). Source of these receptors: a woman in her 30s who had recovered from COVID-19.

The chain joins TRBV30 to TRBJ2-7; TRBD1 agrees at 9 bases. Germline trimming cut 2 bases from V and 6 bases from J; bases unmatched to any gene: 5. This CDR3 is 13 amino acids long. Germline CDR1 and CDR2: GTSNPN and SVGIG (reference sequence). The CDR3 sequence: CAWSQTTGGEQYF. CDR3 in DNA: TGTGCCTGGAGTCAAACGACAGGGGGCGAGCAGTACTTC.

The sample holds one count of this clone. The V and J genes are TRBV5-1 and TRBJ1-2, with D tentatively TRBD1 (6 bases). The germline V gene has CDR1 SGHRS and CDR2 YFSETQ. The CDR3 totals 14 residues. Trimming shortened V by 3 bases and J by 3 bases, and 12 bases separated the two germline ends. The CDR3 protein is CASSSYRQDYGYTF. Here the CDR3 DNA reads TGCGCCAGCAGCTCCTACCGACAGGACTATGGCTACACCTTC. The whole variable domain, remainder taken from reference TRBV5-1 and TRBJ1-2, is KAGVTQTPRYLIKTRGQQVTLSCSPISGHRSVSWYQQTPGQGLQFLFEYFSETQRNKGNFPGRFSGRQFSNSRSEMNVSTLELGDSALYLCASSSYRQDYGYTFGSGTRLTVV.

The CDR3: CASLTTLANYGYTF. CDR3 DNA: TGTGCCAGCCTGACGACACTCGCTAACTATGGCTACACCTTC. The chain recombines TRBV2 with TRBJ1-2; D unclear. V gave up 8 bases and J gave up 0 bases, with 13 bases separating them. The germline V gene encodes CDR1 SNHLY and CDR2 FYNNEI. The CDR3 has 14 residues.